A selection of T cell receptor beta chains follows, all from one sample in a study of blood T cell repertoires in COVID-19. Only in-frame clones appear in the TCRdb table, and some are missing; sequencing was by immunoSEQ multiplex PCR. The repertoire holds around 280,000 clones, with 88% as singletons. The sequenced sample was peripheral blood. Receptor source: a woman aged 30 to 39 with COVID-19, enrolled during active disease. Each CDR3 is given with its conserved first and last residue. The D gene is left open where the match is weak. Clone sizes are given selectively: once, few, many, or a class where the clone is expanded.

v_call: TRBV28; clone_size: -; j_call: TRBJ1-2; d_call: -; cdr3_nt: TGTGCCAGTTATTTGCAGGGCTCTAACTATGGCTACACCTTC; cdr3_aa: CASYLQGSNYGYTF
v_call: TRBV19; clone_size: -; j_call: TRBJ2-7; d_call: TRBD2; cdr3_nt: TGTGCCAGTAGTATGGGAGCGGGGGAGCAGTACTTC; cdr3_aa: CASSMGAGEQYF
v_call: TRBV5-6; clone_size: once; j_call: TRBJ2-1; d_call: TRBD1; cdr3_nt: TGTGCCAGCAGCCCCGGGACAGGGGGATACAATGAGCAGTTCTTC; cdr3_aa: CASSPGTGGYNEQFF
v_call: TRBV18; clone_size: -; j_call: TRBJ1-2; d_call: TRBD1; cdr3_nt: TGTGCCAGCTCACCGGACAGGGAATATGGCTACACCTTC; cdr3_aa: CASSPDREYGYTF
v_call: TRBV3-1/TRBV3-2; clone_size: -; j_call: TRBJ1-2; d_call: -; cdr3_nt: TGTGCCAGCAGCCAGGCCGACAATGGCTACACCTTC; cdr3_aa: CASSQADNGYTF
v_call: TRBV6-6; clone_size: once; j_call: TRBJ1-2; d_call: -; cdr3_nt: TGTGCCAGCAGTTACGCCCCGAAGCAGGGTAGAGGCTACACCTTC; cdr3_aa: CASSYAPKQGRGYTF
v_call: TRBV4-3; clone_size: -; j_call: TRBJ1-6; d_call: -; cdr3_nt: TGCGCCAGCAGCCAACTAGTCGGTTCACCCCTCCACTTT; cdr3_aa: CASSQLVGSPLHF
v_call: TRBV5-1; clone_size: -; j_call: TRBJ2-3; d_call: -; cdr3_nt: TGCGCCAGCAGCTTGGGAACCGACTTCACAGATACGCAGTATTTT; cdr3_aa: CASSLGTDFTDTQYF
v_call: TRBV3-1/TRBV3-2; clone_size: -; j_call: TRBJ2-1; d_call: TRBD2; cdr3_nt: TGTGCCAGCAGCCTACTCCGAGGGAGGGCCTATGAGCAGTTCTTC; cdr3_aa: CASSLLRGRAYEQFF
v_call: TRBV7-8; clone_size: -; j_call: TRBJ1-5; d_call: -; cdr3_nt: TGTGCCAGCAGCTTAAGTCGACATCGGAATAGCAATCAGCCCCAGCATTTT; cdr3_aa: CASSLSRHRNSNQPQHF
v_call: TRBV5-4; clone_size: -; j_call: TRBJ1-1; d_call: -; cdr3_nt: TGTGCCAGCAGCGAGACAGTGAACACTGAAGCTTTCTTT; cdr3_aa: CASSETVNTEAFF
v_call: TRBV2; clone_size: -; j_call: TRBJ1-2; d_call: -; cdr3_nt: TGTGCCAGCAGTCCTCGGGGGACGGACTATGGCTACACCTTC; cdr3_aa: CASSPRGTDYGYTF
v_call: TRBV28; clone_size: -; j_call: TRBJ2-7; d_call: TRBD1; cdr3_nt: TGTGCCAGCAGTTCCCACAGGGGGCCATCCTACGAGCAGTACTTC; cdr3_aa: CASSSHRGPSYEQYF
v_call: TRBV29-1; clone_size: -; j_call: TRBJ2-7; d_call: TRBD2; cdr3_nt: TGCAGCGTTGGAAGCGGGAGGGCCTCCTACGAGCAGTACTTC; cdr3_aa: CSVGSGRASYEQYF
v_call: TRBV9; clone_size: -; j_call: TRBJ2-2; d_call: -; cdr3_nt: TGTGCCAGCAGCCTCGGGACTCACACCGGGGAGCTGTTTTTT; cdr3_aa: CASSLGTHTGELFF
v_call: TRBV7-2; clone_size: -; j_call: TRBJ2-3; d_call: TRBD1; cdr3_nt: TGTGCCAGCAGCTTAGACAGGGGTTGGACAGATACGCAGTATTTT; cdr3_aa: CASSLDRGWTDTQYF
v_call: TRBV15; clone_size: -; j_call: TRBJ1-2; d_call: -; cdr3_nt: TGTGCCACCAGCAGACAGAGGACATACTATGGCTACACCTTC; cdr3_aa: CATSRQRTYYGYTF
v_call: TRBV9; clone_size: -; j_call: TRBJ2-5; d_call: TRBD2; cdr3_nt: TGTGCCAGCAGCGTAGGAACGGGACTAGCGGGAGTAAGGGAGACCCAGTACTTC; cdr3_aa: CASSVGTGLAGVRETQYF
v_call: TRBV19; clone_size: -; j_call: TRBJ2-7; d_call: -; cdr3_nt: TGTGCCAGTAGTCCCCGTGTCGGGGAGCAGTACTTC; cdr3_aa: CASSPRVGEQYF
v_call: TRBV7-9; clone_size: -; j_call: TRBJ2-7; d_call: TRBD2; cdr3_nt: TGTGCCAGCAGCTCATCCGGGGCGGGAGGGGAGCAGTACTTC; cdr3_aa: CASSSSGAGGEQYF
v_call: TRBV19; clone_size: -; j_call: TRBJ2-2; d_call: -; cdr3_nt: TGTGCCAGTAGTATAAGGGGCAACACCGGGGAGCTGTTTTTT; cdr3_aa: CASSIRGNTGELFF
v_call: TRBV2; clone_size: -; j_call: TRBJ1-3; d_call: -; cdr3_nt: TGTGCCAGCAGTGAAGTGGGGACACTGGCTGGAAACACCATATATTTT; cdr3_aa: CASSEVGTLAGNTIYF
v_call: TRBV19; clone_size: once; j_call: TRBJ1-1; d_call: TRBD1; cdr3_nt: TGTGCCAGTGGTCTGATGGCAGGGGGTGGTACTGAAGCTTTCTTT; cdr3_aa: CASGLMAGGGTEAFF
v_call: TRBV6-2/TRBV6-3; clone_size: -; j_call: TRBJ1-4; d_call: -; cdr3_nt: TGTGCCAGCAGTTACTCCCAACAGGGAGGGAATGAAAAACTGTTTTTT; cdr3_aa: CASSYSQQGGNEKLFF
v_call: TRBV9; clone_size: -; j_call: TRBJ2-2; d_call: -; cdr3_nt: TGTGCCAGCAGCACCCGACTAGTTCCCGGGGAGCTGTTTTTT; cdr3_aa: CASSTRLVPGELFF
v_call: TRBV11-2; clone_size: -; j_call: TRBJ1-5; d_call: -; cdr3_nt: TGTGCCAGCAGCTTAGGGGCCAATCAGCCCCAGCATTTT; cdr3_aa: CASSLGANQPQHF
v_call: TRBV4-3; clone_size: -; j_call: TRBJ1-1; d_call: -; cdr3_nt: TGCGCCAGCAGCCAAGGGCTGTTTACGGAGACTGAAGCTTTCTTT; cdr3_aa: CASSQGLFTETEAFF
v_call: TRBV7-3; clone_size: -; j_call: TRBJ2-3; d_call: -; cdr3_nt: TGTGCCAGCAGCTTAATTGGCGGAGAGAGCACAGATACGCAGTATTTT; cdr3_aa: CASSLIGGESTDTQYF
v_call: TRBV5-1; clone_size: -; j_call: TRBJ1-2; d_call: -; cdr3_nt: TGCGCCAGCAGCCCCGGGAACAACTATGGCTACACCTTC; cdr3_aa: CASSPGNNYGYTF
v_call: TRBV28; clone_size: -; j_call: TRBJ1-3; d_call: -; cdr3_nt: TGTGCCAGCAGTTTCGGGGGAAACACCATATATTTT; cdr3_aa: CASSFGGNTIYF
v_call: TRBV6-2/TRBV6-3; clone_size: -; j_call: TRBJ2-2; d_call: TRBD1; cdr3_nt: TGTGCCAGCAGTCGGACAGGGCACCGGGCCGGGGAGCTGTTTTTT; cdr3_aa: CASSRTGHRAGELFF
v_call: TRBV30; clone_size: -; j_call: TRBJ2-7; d_call: TRBD2; cdr3_nt: TGTGCCTACGGGAGGGTAAACGAGCAGTACTTC; cdr3_aa: CAYGRVNEQYF
v_call: TRBV2; clone_size: -; j_call: TRBJ2-3; d_call: -; cdr3_nt: TGTGCCAGCAGTGCAGGGCCAGATACGCAGTATTTT; cdr3_aa: CASSAGPDTQYF
v_call: TRBV3-1/TRBV3-2; clone_size: -; j_call: TRBJ2-5; d_call: -; cdr3_nt: TGTGCCAGCAGGCCGGGGTGGTCAGGGGCAGAGACCCAGTACTTC; cdr3_aa: CASRPGWSGAETQYF
v_call: TRBV5-6; clone_size: -; j_call: TRBJ2-7; d_call: TRBD2; cdr3_nt: TGTGCCAGCAGCTTGGGACTAGCGGGACCCCCGAGGGCCTACGAGCAGTACTTC; cdr3_aa: CASSLGLAGPPRAYEQYF
v_call: TRBV30; clone_size: -; j_call: TRBJ1-2; d_call: -; cdr3_nt: TGTGCCTGGAAACGACAGGAGATCTATGGCTACACCTTC; cdr3_aa: CAWKRQEIYGYTF
v_call: TRBV19; clone_size: -; j_call: TRBJ1-6; d_call: TRBD1; cdr3_nt: TGTGCCAGTAGTCCCGGACAGGCATACGGGAATTCACCCCTCCACTTT; cdr3_aa: CASSPGQAYGNSPLHF
v_call: TRBV2; clone_size: -; j_call: TRBJ1-5; d_call: -; cdr3_nt: TGTGCCAGCAGCCAAACAGGGATGGGTCAGCCCCAGCATTTT; cdr3_aa: CASSQTGMGQPQHF
v_call: TRBV18; clone_size: -; j_call: TRBJ2-2; d_call: TRBD2; cdr3_nt: TGTGCCAGCTCACCAAGTTTGGGACTACCAAACACCGGGGAGCTGTTTTTT; cdr3_aa: CASSPSLGLPNTGELFF
v_call: TRBV4-2; clone_size: -; j_call: TRBJ2-1; d_call: -; cdr3_nt: TGTGCCAGCAGCCAAGATCGCCTAGCGCGGAATGAGCAGTTCTTC; cdr3_aa: CASSQDRLARNEQFF
v_call: TRBV7-9; clone_size: -; j_call: TRBJ1-2; d_call: TRBD1; cdr3_nt: TGTGCCAGCAGCCCAGGACAGGGCTTCAGTGGCTACACCTTC; cdr3_aa: CASSPGQGFSGYTF
v_call: TRBV24-1; clone_size: -; j_call: TRBJ2-7; d_call: -; cdr3_nt: TGTGCCACCAGTGATTTGTGGGAGCAATTCGGGCAGTACTTC; cdr3_aa: CATSDLWEQFGQYF
v_call: TRBV27; clone_size: -; j_call: TRBJ1-1; d_call: -; cdr3_nt: TGTGCCAGCAGTGCCACAGGGACTGAAGCTTTCTTT; cdr3_aa: CASSATGTEAFF
v_call: TRBV6-5; clone_size: -; j_call: TRBJ2-1; d_call: TRBD2; cdr3_nt: TGTGCCAGCAGCGCTAGCGGGAGCTCCTACAATGAGCAGTTCTTC; cdr3_aa: CASSASGSSYNEQFF
v_call: TRBV24-1; clone_size: few; j_call: TRBJ2-1; d_call: -; cdr3_nt: TGTGCCACCAGTGATTTGGGGACGATGGGAGGAGGGAATGAGCAGTTCTTC; cdr3_aa: CATSDLGTMGGGNEQFF
v_call: TRBV27; clone_size: -; j_call: TRBJ1-4; d_call: -; cdr3_nt: TGTGCCAGCAGCGCCCTAGGGGCTGAGGAAAAACTGTTTTTT; cdr3_aa: CASSALGAEEKLFF
v_call: TRBV28; clone_size: -; j_call: TRBJ1-5; d_call: TRBD1; cdr3_nt: TGTGCCAGCAGGTTCGGACAGGGCCTCGGCAATCAGCCCCAGCATTTT; cdr3_aa: CASRFGQGLGNQPQHF
v_call: TRBV19; clone_size: -; j_call: TRBJ1-1; d_call: -; cdr3_nt: TGTGCCAGTAGTATCCTCGACAGTATTGAAGCTTTCTTT; cdr3_aa: CASSILDSIEAFF
v_call: TRBV7-2; clone_size: -; j_call: TRBJ2-7; d_call: -; cdr3_nt: TGTGCCAGCAGCTTAAAAAACGGGGGATCCTACGAGCAGTACTTC; cdr3_aa: CASSLKNGGSYEQYF
v_call: TRBV6-5; clone_size: once; j_call: TRBJ2-2; d_call: TRBD2; cdr3_nt: TGTGCCAGCAGTCTCGGACTAGTCGCCGGGGAGCTGTTTTTT; cdr3_aa: CASSLGLVAGELFF